Listed here are 6 T cell receptor beta chains from one sample, sequenced in a study of blood T cell repertoires in COVID-19. The method was immunoSEQ multiplex PCR; TCRdb's version includes in-frame clones alone and lacks a portion of them. The table shows approximately 210,000 clones, with under 95% occurring only once. Sequenced sample: peripheral blood. The receptors stem from a man aged 25 to 40 with acute or convalescent COVID-19.

The chain combines TRBV28 with TRBJ2-3; 12 bases are shared with TRBD2. Germline V gene lookup returns CDR1 MDHEN and CDR2 SYDVKM. The CDR3 length is 14 residues. Trimming removed 4 bases from V and 13 bases from J; junction bases left unmatched: 9. The DNA for the CDR3 is TGTGCCAGCAGTTCGATGACTAGCGGGAGTCCTAAGTATTTT. It is translated as CASSSMTSGSPKYF.

The table lists this clone with a count of one. The chain links TRBV2 to TRBJ1-2; D uncertain. V was pared by 3 bases and J by 5 bases, with 10 bases between. Germline V gene sequence: CDR1 SNHLY, CDR2 FYNNEI. The CDR3 extends over 13 amino acids. The CDR3 spells CASSEREIYGYTF. CDR3 nucleotides: TGTGCCAGCAGTGAGCGGGAAATATATGGCTACACCTTC. Variable domain in full (rest from reference TRBV2 and TRBJ1-2): EPEVTQTPSHQVTQMGQEVILRCVPISNHLYFYWYRQILGQKVEFLVSFYNNEISEKSEIFDDQFSVERPDGSNFTLKIRSTKLEDSAMYFCASSEREIYGYTFGSGTRLTVV.

The gene calls are TRBV7-9 and TRBJ1-1; tentatively, D is TRBD1 (5 bases). The CDR3 has 13 amino acids. Germline V CDR1 and CDR2: SEHNR, FQNEAQ (reference sequence). Trimming left V 2 bases short and J 3 bases short, with 7 bases between. The DNA for the CDR3 is TGTGCCAGCAGCTTACAGGGATACACTGAAGCTTTCTTT. Protein: CASSLQGYTEAFF. Variable domain in full (rest from reference TRBV7-9 and TRBJ1-1): DTGVSQNPRHKITKRGQNVTFRCDPISEHNRLYWYRQTLGQGPEFLTYFQNEAQLEKSRLLSDRFSAERPKGSFSTLEIQRTEQGDSAMYLCASSLQGYTEAFFGQGTRLTVV.

This chain links TRBV28 with TRBJ2-5, with TRBD1 identical over 9 bases. Germline lookup yields CDR1 MDHEN and CDR2 SYDVKM. The CDR3 sequence is 15 residues long. V shed 2 bases, J shed 5 bases, and the junction held 6 bases outside the gene matches. CDR3 region: CASSLRPDRGETQYF. The CDR3 DNA reads as TGTGCCAGCAGTTTACGCCCGGACAGGGGTGAGACCCAGTACTTC. Full variable domain (rest looked up from reference TRBV28 and TRBJ2-5): DVKVTQSSRYLVKRTGEKVFLECVQDMDHENMFWYRQDPGLGLRLIYFSYDVKMKEKGDIPEGYSVSREKKERFSLILESASTNQTSMYLCASSLRPDRGETQYFGPGTRLLVL.

The rearrangement uses TRBV11-2 and TRBJ1-1; D is unresolved. Germline CDR1 and CDR2: SGHAT and FQNNGV. V lost 5 bases and J lost 5, with 15 bases in between. The CDR3 covers 14 residues. The CDR3 here is CASSRSHSWTEAFF. CDR3 bases: TGTGCCAGCAGCAGGTCTCACAGCTGGACTGAAGCTTTCTTT.

This chain joins TRBV12-3 or TRBV12-4 and TRBJ1-2, with 9 nucleotides matching TRBD1. The CDR3 spans 13 residues. With 6 bases clipped from V and 6 bases from J, the junction kept 5 bases outside the gene matches. As DNA, the CDR3 is TGTGCCAGCAGATTCGGACAGGGGAATGGCTACACCTTC. Translated, it gives CASRFGQGNGYTF.